A selection of T cell receptor beta chains follows, all from one sample in a study of T cell responses to AZD1222 COVID-19 vaccine. Sequencing used immunoSEQ multiplex PCR; TCRdb keeps in-frame clones, though not all of them. The sample lists 150,000 to 200,000 clones; under 95% were seen once. The input for sequencing was peripheral blood, taken 28 days after the second AZD1222 dose. These receptors were collected from an adult who received the AZD1222 COVID-19 vaccine. Each CDR3 is given with its conserved first and last residue. Fields, in order: CDR3 DNA, CDR3 protein, V gene, D gene, clone size, J gene. A D gene is named only where the DNA matches it firmly. Size is omitted from some rows. Given values are once, few, many or a class for expanded clones.

cdr3_nt: TGTGCCAGCCGCCCTCCGACAGGGGGCAGGTATGGCTACACCTTC; cdr3_aa: CASRPPTGGRYGYTF; v_call: TRBV6-5; d_call: TRBD1; clone_size: few; j_call: TRBJ1-2
cdr3_nt: TGCAGTGCTAGTATGTCAGGGCGTGGGAACACTGAAGCTTTCTTT; cdr3_aa: CSASMSGRGNTEAFF; v_call: TRBV20-1; d_call: NA; clone_size: NA; j_call: TRBJ1-1
cdr3_nt: TGTGCCAGCACACCTGGAAACACCATATATTTT; cdr3_aa: CASTPGNTIYF; v_call: TRBV3-1/TRBV3-2; d_call: NA; clone_size: NA; j_call: TRBJ1-3
cdr3_nt: TGCAGCGTCCCCTCTAGCGGGGGAAGGAATGAGCAGTTCTTC; cdr3_aa: CSVPSSGGRNEQFF; v_call: TRBV29-1; d_call: TRBD2; clone_size: NA; j_call: TRBJ2-1
cdr3_nt: TGTGCCAGCAGCTTGGAGGGGTTCATGAACACTGAAGCTTTCTTT; cdr3_aa: CASSLEGFMNTEAFF; v_call: TRBV7-2; d_call: NA; clone_size: NA; j_call: TRBJ1-1
cdr3_nt: TGCGCCAGCAGTGAGGCGTACGATCAGCCCCAGCATTTT; cdr3_aa: CASSEAYDQPQHF; v_call: TRBV10-1; d_call: NA; clone_size: once; j_call: TRBJ1-5
cdr3_nt: TGTGCCAGCAGTGGTGCCGGGACCTCTGGAAACACCATATATTTT; cdr3_aa: CASSGAGTSGNTIYF; v_call: TRBV25-1; d_call: NA; clone_size: NA; j_call: TRBJ1-3
cdr3_nt: TGTGCCATCAGTGAGTCGGGGGACCGGAGCTCCTACAATGAGCAGTTCTTC; cdr3_aa: CAISESGDRSSYNEQFF; v_call: TRBV10-3; d_call: NA; clone_size: NA; j_call: TRBJ2-1
cdr3_nt: TGTGCCAGCACCCCACGGGAGGGTGAAGCTTTCTTT; cdr3_aa: CASTPREGEAFF; v_call: TRBV27; d_call: NA; clone_size: once; j_call: TRBJ1-1
cdr3_nt: TGTGCCAGCAGACGACAGGGTTACGAGCAGTACTTC; cdr3_aa: CASRRQGYEQYF; v_call: TRBV6-5; d_call: TRBD1; clone_size: NA; j_call: TRBJ2-7
cdr3_nt: TGTGCCAGCAGACAGGGACAGGGGGTCTACGAGCAGTACTTC; cdr3_aa: CASRQGQGVYEQYF; v_call: TRBV6-5; d_call: TRBD1; clone_size: NA; j_call: TRBJ2-7
cdr3_nt: TGCGCCAGCAGTCAGAGGGACAGGGGGGAGGACTACGAGCAGTACTTC; cdr3_aa: CASSQRDRGEDYEQYF; v_call: TRBV23-1; d_call: TRBD1; clone_size: NA; j_call: TRBJ2-7
cdr3_nt: TGTGCCAGCAGCCCCCTCTGGGCAGGGTCGGGCACAGATACGCAGTATTTT; cdr3_aa: CASSPLWAGSGTDTQYF; v_call: TRBV27; d_call: NA; clone_size: NA; j_call: TRBJ2-3
cdr3_nt: TGTGCCAGCAGCTTGGGGTCGACAGCAACTAATGAAAAACTGTTTTTT; cdr3_aa: CASSLGSTATNEKLFF; v_call: TRBV5-5; d_call: NA; clone_size: NA; j_call: TRBJ1-4
cdr3_nt: TGTGCCAGCAGCTTTTCAGTAGCCAAAAACATTCAGTACTTC; cdr3_aa: CASSFSVAKNIQYF; v_call: TRBV5-6; d_call: NA; clone_size: NA; j_call: TRBJ2-4
cdr3_nt: TGTGCCAGCAGTTCGGGACTTACTGAAGCTTTCTTT; cdr3_aa: CASSSGLTEAFF; v_call: TRBV27; d_call: NA; clone_size: NA; j_call: TRBJ1-1
cdr3_nt: TGTGCCAGCAGTTTAAGACTAGAATACGAGCAGTACTTC; cdr3_aa: CASSLRLEYEQYF; v_call: TRBV27; d_call: NA; clone_size: NA; j_call: TRBJ2-7
cdr3_nt: TGTGCCAGCAGCTTAGATCCAGGGTACATAGCCAAAAACATTCAGTACTTC; cdr3_aa: CASSLDPGYIAKNIQYF; v_call: TRBV11-2; d_call: NA; clone_size: NA; j_call: TRBJ2-4
cdr3_nt: TGCGCCAGCAGCCCGGACAGGGCCATCTCTGGAAACACCATATATTTT; cdr3_aa: CASSPDRAISGNTIYF; v_call: TRBV5-1; d_call: TRBD1; clone_size: NA; j_call: TRBJ1-3
cdr3_nt: TGTGCCAGCAGCCCAACTAGCGGGGGGAGAGGGGAGCTGTTTTTT; cdr3_aa: CASSPTSGGRGELFF; v_call: TRBV5-6; d_call: TRBD2; clone_size: NA; j_call: TRBJ2-2
cdr3_nt: TGTGCCAGCAGGGTTAAACGGACAGGGGATGGGACCCAGTACTTC; cdr3_aa: CASRVKRTGDGTQYF; v_call: TRBV27; d_call: TRBD1; clone_size: NA; j_call: TRBJ2-5
cdr3_nt: TGTGCCAGCAGCCGGGAGGTGGGAAACACCATATATTTT; cdr3_aa: CASSREVGNTIYF; v_call: TRBV27; d_call: NA; clone_size: NA; j_call: TRBJ1-3
cdr3_nt: TGTGCCAGCAGTCTCGGACAGGGGACTCAGCCCCAGCATTTT; cdr3_aa: CASSLGQGTQPQHF; v_call: TRBV28; d_call: TRBD1; clone_size: NA; j_call: TRBJ1-5
cdr3_nt: TGTGCCAGCAAGAGAGCCGGGACCCTGAACACTGAAGCTTTCTTT; cdr3_aa: CASKRAGTLNTEAFF; v_call: TRBV27; d_call: NA; clone_size: NA; j_call: TRBJ1-1
cdr3_nt: TGTGCCAGCAGCTCGGACAAGGATGGCTACACCTTC; cdr3_aa: CASSSDKDGYTF; v_call: TRBV12-3/TRBV12-4; d_call: NA; clone_size: NA; j_call: TRBJ1-2
cdr3_nt: TGTGCCACCAGCAGTGGGGGGGCAGTGGAAGCTTTCTTT; cdr3_aa: CATSSGGAVEAFF; v_call: TRBV15; d_call: NA; clone_size: NA; j_call: TRBJ1-1
cdr3_nt: TGTGCCAGCAGTTACAGGGTCTCAGAGGGCTACACCTTC; cdr3_aa: CASSYRVSEGYTF; v_call: TRBV6-5; d_call: NA; clone_size: NA; j_call: TRBJ1-2
cdr3_nt: TGTGCCAGCTCACCGCTAGCGGGGGGCTCCTACAATGAGCAGTTCTTC; cdr3_aa: CASSPLAGGSYNEQFF; v_call: TRBV18; d_call: TRBD2; clone_size: NA; j_call: TRBJ2-1
cdr3_nt: TGTGCCAGCAGTAAGAACACTGAAGCTTTCTTT; cdr3_aa: CASSKNTEAFF; v_call: TRBV12-3/TRBV12-4; d_call: NA; clone_size: NA; j_call: TRBJ1-1
cdr3_nt: TGTGCCCACCCTGTAGTTTCTGGAGAGGAGAACACCGGGGAGCTGTTTTTT; cdr3_aa: CAHPVVSGEENTGELFF; v_call: TRBV21-1; d_call: NA; clone_size: NA; j_call: TRBJ2-2
cdr3_nt: TGTGCCAGCAGCCCGCAGGGGGTGGGCATCACCGGGGAGCTGTTTTTT; cdr3_aa: CASSPQGVGITGELFF; v_call: TRBV3-1/TRBV3-2; d_call: TRBD1; clone_size: NA; j_call: TRBJ2-2
cdr3_nt: TGCGCCAGCAGCCAAGACAGATTGAATTCACCCCTCCACTTT; cdr3_aa: CASSQDRLNSPLHF; v_call: TRBV4-3; d_call: NA; clone_size: NA; j_call: TRBJ1-6
cdr3_nt: TGTGCCAGCAGCTCCGGACTAGCGGGGAACGAGCAGTACTTC; cdr3_aa: CASSSGLAGNEQYF; v_call: TRBV5-4; d_call: TRBD2; clone_size: NA; j_call: TRBJ2-7
cdr3_nt: TGCGCCAGCAGCCCGGCAGGGGAGGGGTTTTACAATGAGCAGTTCTTC; cdr3_aa: CASSPAGEGFYNEQFF; v_call: TRBV5-1; d_call: NA; clone_size: NA; j_call: TRBJ2-1
cdr3_nt: TGTGCCAGCAGTGAAGGGACGTCGACCTACGAGCAGTACTTC; cdr3_aa: CASSEGTSTYEQYF; v_call: TRBV2; d_call: NA; clone_size: NA; j_call: TRBJ2-7
cdr3_nt: TGTGCCAGCAGCCCAAGACAGGGGGTCCTCTCTGGAAACACCATATATTTT; cdr3_aa: CASSPRQGVLSGNTIYF; v_call: TRBV9; d_call: TRBD1; clone_size: NA; j_call: TRBJ1-3
cdr3_nt: TGTGCCAGCTCGCGGGACAGTCGTTTGGATACGCAGTATTTT; cdr3_aa: CASSRDSRLDTQYF; v_call: TRBV18; d_call: NA; clone_size: NA; j_call: TRBJ2-3
cdr3_nt: TGTGCCAGCAGTAAAGGGGGCGCATCGTACGAGCAGTACTTC; cdr3_aa: CASSKGGASYEQYF; v_call: TRBV9; d_call: TRBD1; clone_size: NA; j_call: TRBJ2-7
cdr3_nt: TGCAGCGTTGAGCCCCCCGAAGACTATGGCTACACCTTC; cdr3_aa: CSVEPPEDYGYTF; v_call: TRBV29-1; d_call: NA; clone_size: NA; j_call: TRBJ1-2
cdr3_nt: TGTGCCAGCAGACCCGCGGGAAACACTGAAGCTTTCTTT; cdr3_aa: CASRPAGNTEAFF; v_call: TRBV12-3/TRBV12-4; d_call: NA; clone_size: NA; j_call: TRBJ1-1
cdr3_nt: TGTGCCAGCAGCTTACCTAGCGGAAACCCTACCTCCACAGATACGCAGTATTTT; cdr3_aa: CASSLPSGNPTSTDTQYF; v_call: TRBV7-8; d_call: TRBD2; clone_size: NA; j_call: TRBJ2-3
cdr3_nt: TGTGCCAGCAAAAAGGACAGCTTTGTGGCCCAGCATTTT; cdr3_aa: CASKKDSFVAQHF; v_call: TRBV12-3/TRBV12-4; d_call: NA; clone_size: NA; j_call: TRBJ1-5